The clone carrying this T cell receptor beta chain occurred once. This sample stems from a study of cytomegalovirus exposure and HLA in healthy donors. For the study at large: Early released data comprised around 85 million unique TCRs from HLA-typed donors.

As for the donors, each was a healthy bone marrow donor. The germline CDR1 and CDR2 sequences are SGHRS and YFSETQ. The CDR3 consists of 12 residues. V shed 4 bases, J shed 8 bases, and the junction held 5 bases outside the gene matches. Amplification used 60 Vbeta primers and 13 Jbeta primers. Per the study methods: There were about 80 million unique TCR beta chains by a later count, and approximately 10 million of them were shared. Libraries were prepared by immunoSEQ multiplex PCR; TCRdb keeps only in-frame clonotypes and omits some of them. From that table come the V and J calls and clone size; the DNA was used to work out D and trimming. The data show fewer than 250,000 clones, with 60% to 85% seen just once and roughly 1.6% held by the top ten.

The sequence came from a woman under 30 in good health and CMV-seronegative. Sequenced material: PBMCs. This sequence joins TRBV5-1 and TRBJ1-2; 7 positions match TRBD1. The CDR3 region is CASSPDREGYTF. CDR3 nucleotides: TGCGCCAGCAGCCCCGACAGGGAAGGCTACACCTTC.